This T cell receptor (beta chain) is drawn from a study of T cells in Graves' hyperthyroidism and ophthalmopathy. Across the whole study: Once the initial diagnosis was made, peripheral blood was obtained before any treatment. Study-wide results and limits: Most thyroid clonotypes expanded above 0.001 were also detected in blood.

Patients showing uncontrolled infection, other autoimmune disease, pregnancy or lactation were ineligible. This clonotype was found many times. What it binds is unknown. Amplified TCR beta CDR3 regions came from RNA transcripts. HTBI primers were used for first-round RT-PCR of the TCR CDR3. TCRdb re-called the multiplex PCR reads through MiXCR, storing one row per CDR3 protein. This sample yields a few hundred thousand distinct CDR3 sequences, of which around 15% are seen a single time; 30% to 40% belongs to the top ten. The sequencing input was blood. This receptor was obtained from a woman aged 40 to 50 with Graves' ophthalmopathy.

The CDR3: CSARRGINTEAFF. The CDR3, as DNA: TGCAGTGCTAGACGGGGGATAAACACTGAAGCTTTCTTT. The chain has TRBV20-1 and TRBJ1-1; D possibly corresponds to TRBD1 (5 bases). Between the trimmed V and J ends, which lost 2 bases and 2 bases, there was a span of 9 bases. This CDR3 is built from 13 residues. Germline CDR1 and CDR2: DFQATT and SNEGSKA (reference sequence).